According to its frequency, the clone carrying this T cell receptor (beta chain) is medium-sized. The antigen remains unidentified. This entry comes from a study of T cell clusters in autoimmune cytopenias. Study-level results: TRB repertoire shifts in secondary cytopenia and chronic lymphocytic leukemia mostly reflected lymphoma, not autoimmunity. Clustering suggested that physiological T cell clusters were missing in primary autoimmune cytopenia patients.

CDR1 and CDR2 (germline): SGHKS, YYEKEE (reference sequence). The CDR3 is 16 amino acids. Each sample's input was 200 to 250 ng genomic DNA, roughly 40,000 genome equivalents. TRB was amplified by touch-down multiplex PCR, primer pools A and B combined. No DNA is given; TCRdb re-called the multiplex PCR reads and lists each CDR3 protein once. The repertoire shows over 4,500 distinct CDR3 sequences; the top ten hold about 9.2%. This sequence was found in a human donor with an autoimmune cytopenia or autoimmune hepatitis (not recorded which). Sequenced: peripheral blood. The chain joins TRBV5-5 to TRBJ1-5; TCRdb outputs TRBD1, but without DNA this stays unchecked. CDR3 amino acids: CASSLSPATGNQPQHF.